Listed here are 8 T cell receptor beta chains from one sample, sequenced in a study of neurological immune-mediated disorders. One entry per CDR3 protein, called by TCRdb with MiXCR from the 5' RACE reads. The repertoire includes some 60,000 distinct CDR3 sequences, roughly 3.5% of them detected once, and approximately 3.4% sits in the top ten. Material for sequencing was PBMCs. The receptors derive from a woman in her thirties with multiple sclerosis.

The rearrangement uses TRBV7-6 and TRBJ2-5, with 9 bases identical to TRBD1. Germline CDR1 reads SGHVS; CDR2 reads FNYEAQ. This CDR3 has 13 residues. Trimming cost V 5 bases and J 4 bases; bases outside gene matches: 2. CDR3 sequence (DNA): TGTGCCAGCAGCCGACAGGGGGGAGAGACCCAGTACTTC. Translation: CASSRQGGETQYF.

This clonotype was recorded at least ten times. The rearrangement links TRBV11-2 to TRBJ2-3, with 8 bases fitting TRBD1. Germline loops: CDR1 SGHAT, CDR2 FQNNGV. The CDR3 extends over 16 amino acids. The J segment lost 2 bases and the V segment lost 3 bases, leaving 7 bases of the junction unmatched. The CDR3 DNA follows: TGTGCCAGCAGCTTGGACAGGGCCCCTAACACAGATACGCAGTATTTT. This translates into CASSLDRAPNTDTQYF.

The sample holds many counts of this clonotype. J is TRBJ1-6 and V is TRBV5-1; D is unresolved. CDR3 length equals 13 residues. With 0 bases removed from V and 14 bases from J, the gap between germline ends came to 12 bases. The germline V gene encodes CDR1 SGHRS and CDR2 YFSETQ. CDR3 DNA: TGCGCCAGCAGCTTGGAAGGGAGTAGTACCCTCCACTTT. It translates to CASSLEGSSTLHF. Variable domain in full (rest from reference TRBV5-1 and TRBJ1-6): KAGVTQTPRYLIKTRGQQVTLSCSPISGHRSVSWYQQTPGQGLQFLFEYFSETQRNKGNFPGRFSGRQFSNSRSEMNVSTLELGDSALYLCASSLEGSSTLHFGNGTRLTVT.

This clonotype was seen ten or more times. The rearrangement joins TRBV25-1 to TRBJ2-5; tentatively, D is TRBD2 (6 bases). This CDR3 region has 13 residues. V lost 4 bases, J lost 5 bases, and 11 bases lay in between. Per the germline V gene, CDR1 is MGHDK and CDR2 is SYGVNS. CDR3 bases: TGTGCCAGCAGTGGGACTATTTTGGAGACCCAGTACTTC. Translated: CASSGTILETQYF. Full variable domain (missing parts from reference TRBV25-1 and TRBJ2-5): EADIYQTPRYLVIGTGKKITLECSQTMGHDKMYWYQQDPGMELHLIHYSYGVNSTEKGDLSSESTVSRIRTEHFPLTLESARPSHTSQYLCASSGTILETQYFGPGTRLLVL.

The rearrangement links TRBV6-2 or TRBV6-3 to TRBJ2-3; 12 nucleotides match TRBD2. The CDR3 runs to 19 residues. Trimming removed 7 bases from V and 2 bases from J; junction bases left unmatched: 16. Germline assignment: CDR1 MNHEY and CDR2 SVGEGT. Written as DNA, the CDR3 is TGTGCCAGCACCCCCCGACGGCTAGCGGGAGGGTCACTCACAGATACGCAGTATTTT. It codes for CASTPRRLAGGSLTDTQYF.

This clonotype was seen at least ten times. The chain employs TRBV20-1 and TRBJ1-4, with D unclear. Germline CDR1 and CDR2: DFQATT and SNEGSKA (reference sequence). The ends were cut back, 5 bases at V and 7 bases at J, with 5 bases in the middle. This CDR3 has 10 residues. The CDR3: CSARGEKLFF. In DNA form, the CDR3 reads TGCAGTGCTCGGGGTGAAAAACTGTTTTTT.

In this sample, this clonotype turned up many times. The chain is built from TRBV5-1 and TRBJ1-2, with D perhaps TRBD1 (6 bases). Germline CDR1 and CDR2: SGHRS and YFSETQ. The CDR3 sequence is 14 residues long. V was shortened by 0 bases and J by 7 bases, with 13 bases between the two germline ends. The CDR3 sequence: CASSLASAGAGYTF. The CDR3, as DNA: TGCGCCAGCAGCTTGGCCTCGGCAGGGGCTGGCTACACCTTC.

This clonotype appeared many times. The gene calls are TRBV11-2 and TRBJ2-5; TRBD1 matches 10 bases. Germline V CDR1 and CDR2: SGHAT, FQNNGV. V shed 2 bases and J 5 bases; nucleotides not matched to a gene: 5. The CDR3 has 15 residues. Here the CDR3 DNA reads TGTGCCAGCAGCTTACCCGACAGGGGGCGGGAGACCCAGTACTTC. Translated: CASSLPDRGRETQYF.